This is a list of T cell receptor beta chains from one sample in a study of Graves' ophthalmopathy and Graves' hyperthyroidism. TCRdb independently ran MiXCR on the multiplex PCR reads; one entry per CDR3 protein. Among approximately 700,000 distinct CDR3 sequences listed, 40% were seen once. Sequencing was done on a sample of peripheral blood. These receptors all come from an adult man with Graves' ophthalmopathy. CDR3s include the opening cysteine and the closing phenylalanine or tryptophan. The order of the fields is J gene, V gene, CDR3 protein.

TRBJ2-7 | TRBV4-3 | CASSQEVNGYYEQYF
TRBJ1-6 | TRBV9 | CASSQDLWGIARNSPLHF
TRBJ2-5 | TRBV7-2 | CASSYQPGQGAPWETQYF
TRBJ1-1 | TRBV7-2 | CASSLQGATEAFF
TRBJ2-3 | TRBV7-6 | CASRRAGGQTDTQYF
TRBJ2-7 | TRBV9 | CASSRYGVSGYEQYF
TRBJ1-1 | TRBV11-2 | CASSRTTGVTEAFF
TRBJ1-1 | TRBV30 | CAWSVTPEAFF
TRBJ1-6 | TRBV11-2 | CASSLYRDDSPLHF
TRBJ2-5 | TRBV7-8 | CASSLGVGAEIGEQYF
TRBJ2-7 | TRBV7-9 | CASARLAGDEQYF
TRBJ2-2 | TRBV25-1 | CASRDRAGPGELFF
TRBJ2-2 | TRBV14 | CASSRPTKRGNTGELFF
TRBJ2-7 | TRBV6-5 | CASSYSRASGLYEQYF
TRBJ1-2 | TRBV7-3 | CASSLGPHKNYGYTF
TRBJ1-5 | TRBV5-6 | CASSLGRGTGQPQHF
TRBJ1-2 | TRBV7-2 | CASSQPGLAGGGADGYTF
TRBJ2-7 | TRBV13 | CASSSMTGWREQYF
TRBJ2-5 | TRBV7-6 | CASSMGATQETQYF
TRBJ1-1 | TRBV7-2 | CASSDSGTEAFF
TRBJ2-5 | TRBV29-1 | CSVGLAGGGGETQYF
TRBJ1-1 | TRBV6-4 | CASRRTGMNTEAFF
TRBJ2-2 | TRBV6-5 | CASTPVGTANTGELFF
TRBJ2-5 | TRBV2 | CASRARDSQETQYF
TRBJ1-1 | TRBV12-3/TRBV12-4 | CASSLIDRAGGMNTEAFF
TRBJ2-3 | TRBV2 | CASSEVRGSADTQYF
TRBJ1-3 | TRBV7-9 | CASSPGPRNTIYF
TRBJ1-2 | TRBV15 | CATISDPTANYGYTF
TRBJ1-4 | TRBV29-1 | CSVEANTGGDNEKLFF
TRBJ1-4 | TRBV7-9 | CASSSGTSNEKLFF
TRBJ2-2 | TRBV25-1 | CAGQGSGELFF